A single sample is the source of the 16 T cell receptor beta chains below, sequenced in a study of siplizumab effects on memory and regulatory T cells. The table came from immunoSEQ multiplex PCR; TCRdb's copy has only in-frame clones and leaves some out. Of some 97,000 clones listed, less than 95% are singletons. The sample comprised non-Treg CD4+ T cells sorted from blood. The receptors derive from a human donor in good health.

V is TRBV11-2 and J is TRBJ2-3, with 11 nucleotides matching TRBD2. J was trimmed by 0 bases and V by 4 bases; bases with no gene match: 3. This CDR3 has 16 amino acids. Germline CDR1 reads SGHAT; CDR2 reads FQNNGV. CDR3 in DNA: TGTGCCAGCAGCTCCCGACTAGCGGGGAGCACAGATACGCAGTATTTT. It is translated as CASSSRLAGSTDTQYF.

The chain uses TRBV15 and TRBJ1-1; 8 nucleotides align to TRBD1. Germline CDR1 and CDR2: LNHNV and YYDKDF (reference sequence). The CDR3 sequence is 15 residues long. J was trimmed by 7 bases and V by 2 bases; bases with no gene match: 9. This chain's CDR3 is CATSRPRDRPYEAFF. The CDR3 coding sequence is TGTGCCACCAGCAGACCCCGGGACAGGCCCTATGAAGCTTTCTTT.

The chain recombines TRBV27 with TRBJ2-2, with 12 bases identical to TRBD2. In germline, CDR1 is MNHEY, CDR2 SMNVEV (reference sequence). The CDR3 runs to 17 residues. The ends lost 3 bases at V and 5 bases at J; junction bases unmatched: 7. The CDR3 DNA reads TGTGCCAGCAGTTTCCATGGACTAGCGGGAAGGACCGGGGAGCTGTTTTTT. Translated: CASSFHGLAGRTGELFF.

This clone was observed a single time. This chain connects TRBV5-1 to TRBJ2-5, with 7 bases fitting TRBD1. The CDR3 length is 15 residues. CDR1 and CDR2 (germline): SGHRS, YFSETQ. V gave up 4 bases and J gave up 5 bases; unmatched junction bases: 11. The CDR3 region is CASSLLTGSGETQYF. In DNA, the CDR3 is TGCGCCAGCAGCCTACTGACAGGGTCGGGGGAGACCCAGTACTTC. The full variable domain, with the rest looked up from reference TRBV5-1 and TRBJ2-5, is KAGVTQTPRYLIKTRGQQVTLSCSPISGHRSVSWYQQTPGQGLQFLFEYFSETQRNKGNFPGRFSGRQFSNSRSEMNVSTLELGDSALYLCASSLLTGSGETQYFGPGTRLLVL.

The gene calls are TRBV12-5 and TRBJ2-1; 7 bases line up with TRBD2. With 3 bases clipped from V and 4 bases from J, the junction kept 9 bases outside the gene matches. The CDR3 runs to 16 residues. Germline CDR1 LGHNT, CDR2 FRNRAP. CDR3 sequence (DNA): TGTGCTAGTGGTTTTTCGGCTAGCGGACTGTACAATGAGCAGTTCTTC. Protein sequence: CASGFSASGLYNEQFF.

The CDR3 protein is CASSQDGQGLGTQYF. The CDR3 nucleotides are TGTGCCAGCTCACAAGATGGACAGGGCCTCGGGACCCAGTACTTC. V is TRBV18 and J is TRBJ2-5; 8 nucleotides line up with TRBD1. CDR1 KGHSH and CDR2 LQKENI come from the germline V gene. After removal of 4 bases from V and 7 bases from J, the junction contained 11 bases not matched to a gene. There are 15 residues in the CDR3. The full variable domain, in which reference TRBV18 and TRBJ2-5 provide the parts outside the CDR3, is NAGVMQNPRHLVRRRGQEARLRCSPMKGHSHVYWYRQLPEEGLKFMVYLQKENIIDESGMPKERFSAEFPKEGPSILRIQQVVRGDSAAYFCASSQDGQGLGTQYFGPGTRLLVL.

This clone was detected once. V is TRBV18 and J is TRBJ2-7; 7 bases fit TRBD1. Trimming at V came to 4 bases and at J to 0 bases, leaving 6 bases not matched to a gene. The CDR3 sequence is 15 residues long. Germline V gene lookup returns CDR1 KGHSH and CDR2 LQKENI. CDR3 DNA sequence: TGTGCCAGCTCACAATGGGACAGAGACTCCTACGAGCAGTACTTC. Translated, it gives CASSQWDRDSYEQYF.

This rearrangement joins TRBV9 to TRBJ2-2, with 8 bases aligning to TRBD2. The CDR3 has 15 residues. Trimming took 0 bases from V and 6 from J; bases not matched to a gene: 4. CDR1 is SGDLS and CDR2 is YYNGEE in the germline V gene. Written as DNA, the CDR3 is TGTGCCAGCAGCGTAGTGGCGGGAGGTGCCGGGGAGCTGTTTTTT. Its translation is CASSVVAGGAGELFF.

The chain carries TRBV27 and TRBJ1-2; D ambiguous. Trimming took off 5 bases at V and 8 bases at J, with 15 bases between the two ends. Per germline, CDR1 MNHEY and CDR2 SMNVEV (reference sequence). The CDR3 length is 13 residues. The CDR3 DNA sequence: TGTGCCAGCAGTCCCCGAAGAGAGGCCGGCTACACCTTC. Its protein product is CASSPRREAGYTF.

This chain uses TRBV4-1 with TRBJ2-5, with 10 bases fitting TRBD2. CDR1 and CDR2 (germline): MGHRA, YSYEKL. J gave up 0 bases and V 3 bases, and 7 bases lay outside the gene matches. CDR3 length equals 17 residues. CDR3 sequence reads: CASSQFSGRMYQETQYF. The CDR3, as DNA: TGCGCCAGCAGCCAGTTTAGCGGGAGGATGTACCAAGAGACCCAGTACTTC.

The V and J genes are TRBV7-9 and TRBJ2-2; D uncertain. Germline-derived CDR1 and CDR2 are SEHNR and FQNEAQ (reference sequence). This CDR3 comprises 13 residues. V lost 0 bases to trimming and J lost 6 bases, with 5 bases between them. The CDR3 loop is CASSLALAGELFF. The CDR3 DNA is TGTGCCAGCAGCTTAGCGCTTGCCGGGGAGCTGTTTTTT.

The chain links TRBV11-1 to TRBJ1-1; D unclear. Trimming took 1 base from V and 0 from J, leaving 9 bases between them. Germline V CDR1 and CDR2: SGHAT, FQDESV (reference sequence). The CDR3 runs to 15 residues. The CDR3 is CASSLDGVMNTEAFF. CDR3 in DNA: TGTGCCAGCAGCTTAGATGGGGTGATGAACACTGAAGCTTTCTTT.

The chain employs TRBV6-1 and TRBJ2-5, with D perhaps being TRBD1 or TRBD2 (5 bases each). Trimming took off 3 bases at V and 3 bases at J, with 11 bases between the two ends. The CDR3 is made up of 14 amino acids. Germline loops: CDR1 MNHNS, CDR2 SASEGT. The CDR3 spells CASSDRMGEETQYF. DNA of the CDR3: TGTGCCAGCAGTGACCGGATGGGGGAAGAGACCCAGTACTTC.

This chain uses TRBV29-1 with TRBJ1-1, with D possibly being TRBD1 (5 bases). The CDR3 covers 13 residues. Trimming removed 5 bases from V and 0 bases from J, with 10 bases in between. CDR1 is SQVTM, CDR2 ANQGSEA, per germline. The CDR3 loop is CSVFGGLNTEAFF. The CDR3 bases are TGCAGCGTTTTCGGGGGTTTGAACACTGAAGCTTTCTTT.

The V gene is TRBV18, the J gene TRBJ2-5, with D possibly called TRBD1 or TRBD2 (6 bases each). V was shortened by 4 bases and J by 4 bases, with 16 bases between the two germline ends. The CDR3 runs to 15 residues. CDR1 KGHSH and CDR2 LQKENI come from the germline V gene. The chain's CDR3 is CASSHPVSGAETQYF. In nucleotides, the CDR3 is TGTGCCAGCTCACACCCCGTCTCGGGGGCAGAGACCCAGTACTTC.

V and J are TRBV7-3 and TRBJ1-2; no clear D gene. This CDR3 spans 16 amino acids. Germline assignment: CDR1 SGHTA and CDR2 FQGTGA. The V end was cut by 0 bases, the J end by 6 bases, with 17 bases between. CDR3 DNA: TGTGCCAGCAGCTTAACGGCACACGGGTTGATGGATGGCTACACCTTC. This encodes CASSLTAHGLMDGYTF.